A selection of T cell receptor beta chains follows, all from one sample in a study of blood T cell repertoires in COVID-19. Sequencing used immunoSEQ multiplex PCR; TCRdb keeps in-frame clones, though not all of them. Of about 50,000 clones listed, about 87% are singletons. Sequencing input: peripheral blood. The receptors shown here come from a human donor with active COVID-19. The donor label of this sample is uncertain. Each CDR3 is given with its conserved first and last residue. The order of the fields is V gene, J gene, clone size, CDR3 protein. Size tells how often a clone was seen (once, few, many) or the class of an expanded clone, and some rows leave it out.

TRBV28,TRBJ1-5,-,CASRSPGQGVRPQHF
TRBV6-1,TRBJ2-6,-,CASSELTGPLETGANVLTF
TRBV12-5,TRBJ1-3,-,CASGTGSSGNTIYF
TRBV19,TRBJ2-7,-,CASAPRQGLTSYEQYF
TRBV27,TRBJ2-1,-,CASSLIGTRVGNEQFF
TRBV5-1,TRBJ2-5,-,CASSLAAGQQETQYF
TRBV2,TRBJ1-2,once,CASTLGRDSYGYTF
TRBV19,TRBJ2-2,-,CASSKNTGELFF
TRBV5-1,TRBJ1-4,-,CASSLDREPNEKLFF
TRBV9,TRBJ2-5,-,CASSAGDRGALPETQYF
TRBV7-2,TRBJ2-1,-,CASSLTGNEQFF
TRBV7-2,TRBJ2-1,-,CASSPTQTSGRPVGEQFF
TRBV5-1,TRBJ2-1,-,CASSLTGGYNEQFF
TRBV6-4,TRBJ1-1,-,CASSPSISPLTEAFF
TRBV4-2,TRBJ2-7,-,CASSHVSGANYEQYF
TRBV14,TRBJ1-2,-,CASSQLDRNYGYTF
TRBV9,TRBJ2-5,few,CASSVGGAWETQYF
TRBV9,TRBJ2-6,few,CASSSSRAGENSGANVLTF
TRBV15,TRBJ1-1,-,CATSTGQGARYTEAFF
TRBV7-8,TRBJ2-1,-,CASSPAGTPYEQFF
TRBV13,TRBJ2-3,-,CASSLAGGPSTDTQYF
TRBV6-5,TRBJ2-1,-,CASSLRALGYNEQFF
TRBV19,TRBJ1-3,-,CASSIDLPRSGNTIYF
TRBV7-2,TRBJ2-1,-,CASSPGLAGETFF
TRBV5-6,TRBJ1-2,-,CASSSGQANYGYTF
TRBV7-7,TRBJ2-5,-,CASSLRVHPQETQYF
TRBV6-5,TRBJ2-5,once,CASRDTGWQETQYF